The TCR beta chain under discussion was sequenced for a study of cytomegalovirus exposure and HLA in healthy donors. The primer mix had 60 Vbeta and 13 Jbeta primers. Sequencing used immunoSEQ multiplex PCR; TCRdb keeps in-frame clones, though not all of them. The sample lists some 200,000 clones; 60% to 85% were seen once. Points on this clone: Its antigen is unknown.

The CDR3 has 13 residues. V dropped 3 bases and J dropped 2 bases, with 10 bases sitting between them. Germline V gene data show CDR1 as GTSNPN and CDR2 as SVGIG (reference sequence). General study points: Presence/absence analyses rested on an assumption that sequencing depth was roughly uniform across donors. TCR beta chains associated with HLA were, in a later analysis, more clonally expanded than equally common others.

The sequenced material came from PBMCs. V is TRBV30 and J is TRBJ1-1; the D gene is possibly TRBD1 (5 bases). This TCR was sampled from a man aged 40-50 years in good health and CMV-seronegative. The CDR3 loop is CAWRGDLNTEAFF. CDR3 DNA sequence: TGTGCCTGGAGGGGGGACTTAAACACTGAAGCTTTCTTT.